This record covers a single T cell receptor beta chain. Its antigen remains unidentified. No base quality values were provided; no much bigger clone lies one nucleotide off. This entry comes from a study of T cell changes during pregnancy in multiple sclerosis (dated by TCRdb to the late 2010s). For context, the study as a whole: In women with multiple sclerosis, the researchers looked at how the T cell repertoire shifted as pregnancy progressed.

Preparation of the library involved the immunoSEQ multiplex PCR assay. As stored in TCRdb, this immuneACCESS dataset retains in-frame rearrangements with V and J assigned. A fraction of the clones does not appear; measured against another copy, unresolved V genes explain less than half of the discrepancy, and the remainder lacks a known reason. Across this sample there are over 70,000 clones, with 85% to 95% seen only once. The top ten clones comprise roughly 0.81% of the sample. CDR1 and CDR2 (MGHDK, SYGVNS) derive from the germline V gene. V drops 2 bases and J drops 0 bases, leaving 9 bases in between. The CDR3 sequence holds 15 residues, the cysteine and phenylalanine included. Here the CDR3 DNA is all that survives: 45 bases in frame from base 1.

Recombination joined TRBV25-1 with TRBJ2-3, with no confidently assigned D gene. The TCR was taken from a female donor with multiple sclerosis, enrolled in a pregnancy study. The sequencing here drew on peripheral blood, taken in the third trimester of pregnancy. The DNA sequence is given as TGTGCCAGCAGTGAACGCAGTTTTAGCACAGATACGCAGTATTTT. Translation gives CASSERSFSTDTQYF.